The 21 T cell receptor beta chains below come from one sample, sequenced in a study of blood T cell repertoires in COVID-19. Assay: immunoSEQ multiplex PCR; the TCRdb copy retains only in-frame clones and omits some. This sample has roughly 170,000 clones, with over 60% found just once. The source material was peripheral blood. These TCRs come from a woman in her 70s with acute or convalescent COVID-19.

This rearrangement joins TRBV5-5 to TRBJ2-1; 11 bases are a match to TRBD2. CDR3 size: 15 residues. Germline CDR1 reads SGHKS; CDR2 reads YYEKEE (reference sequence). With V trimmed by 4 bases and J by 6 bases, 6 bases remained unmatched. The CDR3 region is CASSRGLAVFNEQFF. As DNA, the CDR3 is TGTGCCAGCAGCAGGGGACTAGCGGTCTTCAATGAGCAGTTCTTC.

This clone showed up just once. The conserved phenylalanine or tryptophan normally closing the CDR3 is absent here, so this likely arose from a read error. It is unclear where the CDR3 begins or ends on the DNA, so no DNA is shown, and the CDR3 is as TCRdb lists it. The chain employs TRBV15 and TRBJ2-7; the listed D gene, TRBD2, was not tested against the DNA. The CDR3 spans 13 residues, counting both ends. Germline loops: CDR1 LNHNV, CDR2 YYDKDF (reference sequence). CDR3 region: CATSSPTGTSGCP.

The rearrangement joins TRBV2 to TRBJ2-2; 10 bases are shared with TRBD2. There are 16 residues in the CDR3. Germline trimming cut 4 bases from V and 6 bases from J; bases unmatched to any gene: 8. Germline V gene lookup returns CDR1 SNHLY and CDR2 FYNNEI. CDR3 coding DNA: TGTGCCAGCAGTGTCGGGAGCGGGAGGGCCGCCGGGGAGCTGTTTTTT. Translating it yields CASSVGSGRAAGELFF.

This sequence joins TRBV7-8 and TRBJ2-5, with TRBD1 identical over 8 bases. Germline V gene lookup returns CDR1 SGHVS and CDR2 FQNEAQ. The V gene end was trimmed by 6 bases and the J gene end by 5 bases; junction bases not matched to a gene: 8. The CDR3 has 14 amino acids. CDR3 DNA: TGTGCCAGCAGAACGGCCACAGGGGGGGAGACCCAGTACTTC. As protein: CASRTATGGETQYF.

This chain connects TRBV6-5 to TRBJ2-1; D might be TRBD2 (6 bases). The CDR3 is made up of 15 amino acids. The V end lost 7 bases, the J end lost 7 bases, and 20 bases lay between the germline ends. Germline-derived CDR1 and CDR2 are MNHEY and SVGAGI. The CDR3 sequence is CASIIPGAVRNEQFF. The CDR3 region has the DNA TGTGCCAGCATTATTCCGGGAGCGGTAAGGAATGAGCAGTTCTTC.

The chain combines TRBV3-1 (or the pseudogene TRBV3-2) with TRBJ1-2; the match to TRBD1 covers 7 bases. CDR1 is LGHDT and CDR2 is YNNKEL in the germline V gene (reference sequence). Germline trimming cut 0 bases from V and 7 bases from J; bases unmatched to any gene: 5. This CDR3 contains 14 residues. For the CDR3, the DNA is TGTGCCAGCAGCCAAGATATAGGGGGCGGTGGCTACACCTTC. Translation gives CASSQDIGGGGYTF.

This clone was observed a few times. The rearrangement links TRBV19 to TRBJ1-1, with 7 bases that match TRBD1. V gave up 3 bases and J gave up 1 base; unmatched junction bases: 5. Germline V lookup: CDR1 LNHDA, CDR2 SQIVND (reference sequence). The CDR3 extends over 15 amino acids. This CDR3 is CASSISHRGNTEAFF. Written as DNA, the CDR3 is TGTGCCAGTAGTATCAGCCACAGGGGGAACACTGAAGCTTTCTTT.

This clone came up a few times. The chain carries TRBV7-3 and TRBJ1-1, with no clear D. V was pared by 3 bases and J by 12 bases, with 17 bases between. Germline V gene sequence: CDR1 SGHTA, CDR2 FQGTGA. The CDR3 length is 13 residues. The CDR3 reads CASSFDPGRRTFF. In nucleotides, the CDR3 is TGTGCCAGCAGCTTCGACCCGGGTCGCAGAACTTTCTTT.

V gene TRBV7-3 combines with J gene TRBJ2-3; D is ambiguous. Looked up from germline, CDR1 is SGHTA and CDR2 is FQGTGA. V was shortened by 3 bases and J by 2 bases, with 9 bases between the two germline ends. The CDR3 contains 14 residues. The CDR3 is CASSFAHNTDTQYF. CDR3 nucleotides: TGTGCCAGCAGCTTCGCCCACAACACAGATACGCAGTATTTT. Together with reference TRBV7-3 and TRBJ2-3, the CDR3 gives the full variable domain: GAGVSQTPSNKVTEKGKYVELRCDPISGHTALYWYRQSLGQGPEFLIYFQGTGAADDSGLPNDRFFAVRPEGSVSTLKIQRTERGDSAVYLCASSFAHNTDTQYFGPGTRLTVL.

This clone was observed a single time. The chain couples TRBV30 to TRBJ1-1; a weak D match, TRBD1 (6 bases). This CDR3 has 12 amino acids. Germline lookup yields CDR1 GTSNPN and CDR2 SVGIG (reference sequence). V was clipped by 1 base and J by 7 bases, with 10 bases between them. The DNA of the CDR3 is TGTGCCTGGAGTGAGCGACAGGTTGAAGCTTTCTTT. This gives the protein CAWSERQVEAFF.

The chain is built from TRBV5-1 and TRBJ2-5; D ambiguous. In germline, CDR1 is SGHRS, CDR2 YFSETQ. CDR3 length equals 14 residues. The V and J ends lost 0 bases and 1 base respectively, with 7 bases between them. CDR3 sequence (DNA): TGCGCCAGCAGCTTGGACCCAGGCCAAGAGACCCAGTACTTC. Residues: CASSLDPGQETQYF.

The CDR3 region has the DNA TGTGCCAGCAGCGTAATGGGACAGCCCTACGAGCAGTACTTC. Its protein is CASSVMGQPYEQYF. The rearrangement joins TRBV6-5 to TRBJ2-7, with TRBD1 matching 7 bases. Per germline, CDR1 MNHEY and CDR2 SVGAGI. The CDR3 has 14 residues. J gave up 2 bases and V 6 bases, and 7 bases lay outside the gene matches.

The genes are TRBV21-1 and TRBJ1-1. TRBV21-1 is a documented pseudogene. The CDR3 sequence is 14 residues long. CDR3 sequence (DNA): TGTGCCAGCAGCGACTCCCGGATTGACACTGAAGCTTTCTTT. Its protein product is CASSDSRIDTEAFF.

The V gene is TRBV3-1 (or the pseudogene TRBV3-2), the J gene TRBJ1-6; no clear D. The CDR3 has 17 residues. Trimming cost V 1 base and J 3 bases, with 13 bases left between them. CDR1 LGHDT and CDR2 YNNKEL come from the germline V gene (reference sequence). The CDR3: CASSQAYQRSYNSPLHF. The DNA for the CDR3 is TGTGCCAGCAGCCAAGCCTACCAAAGGAGCTATAATTCACCCCTCCACTTT.

CDR3 DNA: TGTGCCAGCAGCTTACTACAGGGGACCACTGAAGCTTTCTTT. This gives the protein CASSLLQGTTEAFF. The chain carries TRBV11-1 and TRBJ1-1, with 7 bases identical to TRBD1. This CDR3 region has 14 residues. V was clipped by 2 bases and J by 4 bases; unmatched bases: 4. Germline CDR1 reads SGHAT; CDR2 reads FQDESV (reference sequence). Looking up the rest from reference TRBV11-1 and TRBJ1-1 gives the full variable domain: EAEVAQSPRYKITEKSQAVAFWCDPISGHATLYWYRQILGQGPELLVQFQDESVVDDSQLPKDRFSAERLKGVDSTLKIQPAELGDSAMYLCASSLLQGTTEAFFGQGTRLTVV.

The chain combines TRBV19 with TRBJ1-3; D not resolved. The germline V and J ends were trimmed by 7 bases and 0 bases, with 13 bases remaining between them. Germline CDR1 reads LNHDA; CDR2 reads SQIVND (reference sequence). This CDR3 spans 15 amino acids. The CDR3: CASMFRGISGNTIYF. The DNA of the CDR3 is TGTGCCAGTATGTTTCGGGGTATCTCTGGAAACACCATATATTTT.

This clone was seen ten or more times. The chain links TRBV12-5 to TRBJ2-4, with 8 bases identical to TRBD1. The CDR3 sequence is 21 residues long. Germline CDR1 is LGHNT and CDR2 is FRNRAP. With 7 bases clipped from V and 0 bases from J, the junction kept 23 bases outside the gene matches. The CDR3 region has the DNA TGTGCTAGTGTCCCCGGGGGACAGGTTGTGGGCCTCCAGGCAGCCAAAAACATTCAGTACTTC. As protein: CASVPGGQVVGLQAAKNIQYF.

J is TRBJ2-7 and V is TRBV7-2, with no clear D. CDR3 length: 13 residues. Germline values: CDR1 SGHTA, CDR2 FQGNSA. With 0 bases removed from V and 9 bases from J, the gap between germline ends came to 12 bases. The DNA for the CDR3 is TGTGCCAGCAGCTTAGCGCTAGAATCTGTGCAGTACTTC. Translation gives CASSLALESVQYF.

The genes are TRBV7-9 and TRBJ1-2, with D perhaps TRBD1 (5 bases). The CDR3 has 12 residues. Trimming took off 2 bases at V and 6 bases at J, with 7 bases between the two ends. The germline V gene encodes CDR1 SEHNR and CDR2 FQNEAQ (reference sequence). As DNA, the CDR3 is TGTGCCAGCAGCTTACAGGGAAATGGCTACACCTTC. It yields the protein CASSLQGNGYTF.

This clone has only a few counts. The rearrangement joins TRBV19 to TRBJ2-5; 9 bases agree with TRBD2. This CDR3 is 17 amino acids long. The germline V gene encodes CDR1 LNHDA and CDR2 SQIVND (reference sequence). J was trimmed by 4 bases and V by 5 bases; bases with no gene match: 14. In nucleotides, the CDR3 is TGTGCCAGTAGTCCCCCTTGGGGTAGCGGGAGTGGAGAGACCCAGTACTTC. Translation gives CASSPPWGSGSGETQYF.

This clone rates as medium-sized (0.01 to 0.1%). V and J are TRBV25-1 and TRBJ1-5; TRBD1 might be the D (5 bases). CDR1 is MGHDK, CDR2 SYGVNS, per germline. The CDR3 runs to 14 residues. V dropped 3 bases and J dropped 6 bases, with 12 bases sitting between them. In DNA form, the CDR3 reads TGTGCCAGCAGTGATCAGGGAATGCGTCAGCCCCAGCATTTT. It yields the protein CASSDQGMRQPQHF.